Sequencing of this T cell receptor (beta chain) was carried out in a study of CD8+ T cells in alopecia areata. This clone showed up just a few times. What it recognizes is unknown. Study-wide results and limits: Scalp lesions, especially in alopecia totalis/universalis, had higher clonality than normal scalp. Among patients, TCR sharing was less clear than in mice, a difference possibly due in part to HLA diversity in the patient population.

The sequencing template was cDNA reverse transcribed from extracted RNA. Generated by immunoSEQ multiplex PCR, the TCRdb table keeps only in-frame clones and is missing some. Of fewer than 150,000 clones listed, less than 80% are singletons. This sequence originates from a human donor in good health. The source material was CD4+ T cells sorted from blood.

The CDR3 nucleotides read TGTGCCAGCAGACCGGACAGGAACACTGAAGCTTTCTTT. Its translation is CASRPDRNTEAFF. The chain employs TRBV6-5 and TRBJ1-1; tentatively, D is TRBD1 (6 bases). The germline V and J ends were trimmed by 6 bases and 1 base, with 9 bases remaining between them. The CDR3 has 13 residues. Per the germline V gene, CDR1 is MNHEY and CDR2 is SVGAGI.